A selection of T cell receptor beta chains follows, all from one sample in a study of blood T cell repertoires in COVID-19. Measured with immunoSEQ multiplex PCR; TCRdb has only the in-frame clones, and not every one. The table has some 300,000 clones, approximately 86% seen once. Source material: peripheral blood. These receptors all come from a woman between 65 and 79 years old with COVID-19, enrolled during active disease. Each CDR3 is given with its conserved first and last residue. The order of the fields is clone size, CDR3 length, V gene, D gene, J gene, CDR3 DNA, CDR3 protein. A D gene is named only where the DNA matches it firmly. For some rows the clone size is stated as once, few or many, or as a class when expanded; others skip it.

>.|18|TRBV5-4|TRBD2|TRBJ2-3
TGTGCCAGCAGCTCTCGACTAGCGGGGGGGCCTGGCACAGATACGCAGTATTTT
CASSSRLAGGPGTDTQYF
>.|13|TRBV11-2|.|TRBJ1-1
TGTGCCAGCAGCCTGCAACGGGGGACTGAAGCTTTCTTT
CASSLQRGTEAFF
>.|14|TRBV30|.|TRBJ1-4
TGTGCCTGGAGTGTAATGGGAGGGGGTTTCAAACTGTTTTTT
CAWSVMGGGFKLFF
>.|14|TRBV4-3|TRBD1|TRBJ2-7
TGCGCCAGCAGCCAAGGGACAGGGGGTAGGGAGCAGTACTTC
CASSQGTGGREQYF
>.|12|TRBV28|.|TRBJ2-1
TGTGCCAGCAGGGGGCCCGGCAATGAGCAGTTCTTC
CASRGPGNEQFF
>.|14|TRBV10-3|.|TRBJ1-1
TGTGCCATCAGTGAGCCGGGATTGGATAACGAAGCTTTCTTT
CAISEPGLDNEAFF
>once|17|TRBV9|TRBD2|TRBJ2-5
TGTGCCAGCAGCCAGGGCACCGCTAGCGGGGCACAAGAGACCCAGTACTTC
CASSQGTASGAQETQYF
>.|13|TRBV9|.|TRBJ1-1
TGTGCCAGCAGCGTCAGGGATGGGACTGAAGCTTTCTTT
CASSVRDGTEAFF
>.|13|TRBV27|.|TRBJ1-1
TGTGCCAGCAGTTTGGAGCAGAACACTGAAGCTTTCTTT
CASSLEQNTEAFF
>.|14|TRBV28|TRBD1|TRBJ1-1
TGTGCCAGCAGTTTTCGGGCAGGGGGCACTGAAGCTTTCTTT
CASSFRAGGTEAFF
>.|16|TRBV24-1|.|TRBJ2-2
TGTGCCACCAGTCGCCCTACAGGTTCAAACACCGGGGAGCTGTTTTTT
CATSRPTGSNTGELFF
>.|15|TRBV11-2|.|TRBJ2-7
TGTGCCAGCAGCCTCCAATTGGGCGGGCCCTACGAGCAGTACTTC
CASSLQLGGPYEQYF
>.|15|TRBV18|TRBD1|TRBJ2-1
TGTGCCAGCTCACCGGGACAGGAAACCTACAATGAGCAGTTCTTC
CASSPGQETYNEQFF
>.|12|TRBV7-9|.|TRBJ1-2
TGTGCCAGCAGCACAGGTCCAGGGAACAACACCTTC
CASSTGPGNNTF
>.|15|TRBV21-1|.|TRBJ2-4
TGTGCCAGCAGCAAACTGAGCCTAGCCAAAAACATTCAGTACTTC
CASSKLSLAKNIQYF
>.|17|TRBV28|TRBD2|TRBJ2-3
TGTGCCAGCAGTCTTAGCGGGGGGGCCACCAGCGCAGATACGCAGTATTTT
CASSLSGGATSADTQYF
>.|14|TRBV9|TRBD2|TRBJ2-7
TGTGCCAGCAGCGTAGGAGCGGGAGCTTACGAGCAGTACTTC
CASSVGAGAYEQYF
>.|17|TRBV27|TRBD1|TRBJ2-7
TGTGCCAGCAGTTTACGCTGGACAGGGGGGTTTTGGAACGAGCAGTACTTC
CASSLRWTGGFWNEQYF
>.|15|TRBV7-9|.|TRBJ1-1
TGTGCCAGCAGCTTAGATCGGGGAACGAACACTGAAGCTTTCTTT
CASSLDRGTNTEAFF
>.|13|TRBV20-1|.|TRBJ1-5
TGCAGTGCTAGTCGGACAGAGAATCAGCCCCAGCATTTT
CSASRTENQPQHF
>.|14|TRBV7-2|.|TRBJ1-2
TGTGCCAGCAGCTTATTTGGCTCTAACTATGGCTACACCTTC
CASSLFGSNYGYTF
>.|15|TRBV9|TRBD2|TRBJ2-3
TGTGCCAGCAGCGTAGATGCGGGGGGGCCAGATACGCAGTATTTT
CASSVDAGGPDTQYF
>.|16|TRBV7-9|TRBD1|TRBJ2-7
TGTGCCAGCAGCCTCGGGACAGGGGGATGGGGATACGAGCAGTACTTC
CASSLGTGGWGYEQYF
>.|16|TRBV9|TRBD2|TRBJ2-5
TGTGCCAGCAGCGAGACTAGCGGGGCCACCCAAGAGACCCAGTACTTC
CASSETSGATQETQYF
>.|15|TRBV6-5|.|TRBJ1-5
TGTGCCAGCAGTTATGCTGCAGATAGCAATCAGCCCCAGCATTTT
CASSYAADSNQPQHF
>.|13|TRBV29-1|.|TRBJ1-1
TGCAGCGTTGAGGGGCTCTTGAACACTGAAGCTTTCTTT
CSVEGLLNTEAFF
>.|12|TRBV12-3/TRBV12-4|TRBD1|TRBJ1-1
TGTGCCAGCAGTTGGGGACAGAAACAAGCTTTCTTT
CASSWGQKQAFF
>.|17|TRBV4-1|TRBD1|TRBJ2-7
TGCGCCAGCAGCCAAGATCACAGGGACAGGGTGTCCTACGAGCAGTACTTC
CASSQDHRDRVSYEQYF
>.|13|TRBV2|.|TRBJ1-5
TGTGCCAGCAGTGGACAGGTGGATCAGCCCCAGCATTTT
CASSGQVDQPQHF
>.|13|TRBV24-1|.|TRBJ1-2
TGTGCCACCAGTGGACAGGTGGGCTATGGCTACACCTTC
CATSGQVGYGYTF
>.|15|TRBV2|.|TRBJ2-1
TGTGCCAGCAGTGAAGGCGGGGTCTCCTACAATGAGCAGTTCTTC
CASSEGGVSYNEQFF
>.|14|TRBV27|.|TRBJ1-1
TGTGCCAGCAGTTTATGGGGGCTGAACACTGAAGCTTTCTTT
CASSLWGLNTEAFF
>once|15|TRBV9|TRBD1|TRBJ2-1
TGTGCCAGCAGCGTCGACGGGACAGCCTACAATGAGCAGTTCTTC
CASSVDGTAYNEQFF
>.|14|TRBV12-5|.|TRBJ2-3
TGTGCTAGTGGTTTGTCAGGGGGCACAGATACGCAGTATTTT
CASGLSGGTDTQYF
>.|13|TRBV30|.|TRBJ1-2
TGTGCCTGGAGCTCTCCCCCTCCAGGGGTCCCCACCTTC
CAWSSPPPGVPTF
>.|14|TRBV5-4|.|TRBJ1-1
TGTGCCAGCAGTTCCAGGAATAAGGACACTGAAGCTTTCTTT
CASSSRNKDTEAFF
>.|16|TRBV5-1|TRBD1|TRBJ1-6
TGCGCCAGCAGCTCCGGGACAGGGGCCCTGGATTCACCCCTCCACTTT
CASSSGTGALDSPLHF
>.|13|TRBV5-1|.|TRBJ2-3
TGCGCCAGCAGCTTTCAGGGGCCAGATACGCAGTATTTT
CASSFQGPDTQYF
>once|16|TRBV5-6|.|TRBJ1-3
TGTGCCAGCAGCTTCCAGAGACTCCTCTCTGGAAACACCATATATTTT
CASSFQRLLSGNTIYF
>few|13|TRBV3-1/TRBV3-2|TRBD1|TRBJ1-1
TGTGCCAGCAGCATCAGGGGGAGCACTGAAGCTTTCTTT
CASSIRGSTEAFF
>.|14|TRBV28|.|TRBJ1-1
TGTGCCAGCAGTTTAGTAGGGGAGGGCACTGAAGCTTTCTTT
CASSLVGEGTEAFF
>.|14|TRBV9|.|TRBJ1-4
TGTGCCAGCAGCGTACGGACCGAGGGTGAAAAACTGTTTTTT
CASSVRTEGEKLFF
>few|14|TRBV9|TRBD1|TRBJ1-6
TGTGCCAGCAGCGACAGGGGAGAGGCTTCACCCCTCCACTTT
CASSDRGEASPLHF
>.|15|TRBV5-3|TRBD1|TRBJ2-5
TGTGCCAGAAGCGACGACAGGGTTCCCCAAGAGACCCAGTACTTC
CARSDDRVPQETQYF
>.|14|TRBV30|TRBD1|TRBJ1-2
TGTGCCTGGAGGAACCTGGACAGGGATCTAGGCTACACCTTC
CAWRNLDRDLGYTF
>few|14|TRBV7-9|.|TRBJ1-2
TGTGCCAGCACCCAATGGGGCCCTTCATATGGCTACACCTTC
CASTQWGPSYGYTF
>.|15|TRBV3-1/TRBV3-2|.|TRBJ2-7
TGTGCCAGCAGCCAAGTACAGCCAGGGGCGGGCGAGCAGTACTTC
CASSQVQPGAGEQYF
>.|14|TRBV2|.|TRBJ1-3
TGTGCCAGCAGGGCAGGGGCGTCTGGAAACACCATATATTTT
CASRAGASGNTIYF
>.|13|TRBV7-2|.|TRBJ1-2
TGTGCCAGCAGCTTAGATGAGAACTATGGCTACACCTTC
CASSLDENYGYTF
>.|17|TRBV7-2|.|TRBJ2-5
TGTGCCAGCAGCTTAGGGTACGGGACACCGACCCTAGAGACCCAGTACTTC
CASSLGYGTPTLETQYF
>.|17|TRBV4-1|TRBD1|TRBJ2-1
TGCGCCAGCAGCCAAGGGGTACAGGGGAGCTCCTACAATGAGCAGTTCTTC
CASSQGVQGSSYNEQFF
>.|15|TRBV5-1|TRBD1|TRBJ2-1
TGCGCCAGCAGCCCCGGGACAGGATCCTACAATGAGCAGTTCTTC
CASSPGTGSYNEQFF
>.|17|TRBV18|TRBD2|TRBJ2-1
TGTGCCAGCTCACCACTAGCGGGGGGGCAGTCCTACAATGAGCAGTTCTTC
CASSPLAGGQSYNEQFF
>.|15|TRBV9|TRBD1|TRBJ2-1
TGTGCCAGCAGCGTAGGAGACAGGGCTAACAATGAGCAGTTCTTC
CASSVGDRANNEQFF